Each of the 24 T cell receptor beta chains below was sequenced from the same sample in a study of control samples from healthy donors and cancer patients (dated by TCRdb to 2020 to 2021). Libraries were built with the immunoSEQ multiplex PCR assay. The clones in this table, taken by TCRdb from immuneACCESS, are in-frame only. Not every clone is retained; where verified, under half of the shortfall comes from an unresolved V gene, and the cause of the rest is unknown. In all, the sample holds tens of thousands of clones, and 90% to 96% of those were seen once. The ten largest clones take up 0.9% to 1.2% of the sample. The material sequenced was blood. The source is a woman under 30 in good health.

The chain uses TRBV30 and TRBJ2-5; 9 bases agree with TRBD2. The CDR3 runs to 15 residues. Trimming at V came to 2 bases and at J to 3 bases, leaving 7 bases not matched to a gene. Germline V gene data show CDR1 as GTSNPN and CDR2 as SVGIG (reference sequence). The CDR3 region is CAWSNEKRGEETQYF. CDR3 nucleotides: TGTGCCTGGAGTAACGAGAAGCGGGGGGAAGAGACCCAGTACTTC.

This clone was detected once. The CDR3 sequence is CASSQDRGTGNEKLFF. In DNA form, the CDR3 reads TGCGCCAGCAGCCAAGATAGGGGGACAGGGAATGAAAAACTGTTTTTT. This chain joins TRBV4-3 and TRBJ1-4, with TRBD1 matching over 9 bases. V shed 0 bases, J shed 5 bases, and the junction held 4 bases outside the gene matches. CDR1 LGHNA and CDR2 YSLEER come from the germline V gene. The CDR3 totals 16 residues.

V gene TRBV24-1 combines with J gene TRBJ1-2, with no clear D. The V gene's germline CDR1 is KGHDR and CDR2 SFDVKD. Trimming removed 4 bases at V and 8 bases at J, with 34 bases between. The CDR3 totals 20 residues. The CDR3 is CATSDSGTHSQGRLWGGYTF. CDR3 nucleotides: TGTGCCACCAGTGACTCGGGAACACACAGCCAAGGACGACTATGGGGAGGCTACACCTTC.

The chain employs TRBV29-1 and TRBJ1-2, with a weak D call TRBD1 (6 bases). Between the trimmed V and J ends, which lost 3 bases and 4 bases, there was a span of 6 bases. The germline V gene encodes CDR1 SQVTM and CDR2 ANQGSEA. This CDR3 comprises 11 residues. This CDR3 is CSVDRGYGYTF. The DNA of the CDR3 is TGCAGCGTTGACAGGGGCTATGGCTACACCTTC.

The V call is TRBV11-2, the J call TRBJ2-7; 11 bases align to TRBD2. From germline, CDR1 is SGHAT and CDR2 FQNNGV. Germline trimming cut 2 bases from V and 3 bases from J; bases unmatched to any gene: 9. The CDR3 has 17 amino acids. In DNA form, the CDR3 reads TGTGCCAGCAGCTTACGGCCTAGCGGGGGGCGATACTACGAGCAGTACTTC. Protein product: CASSLRPSGGRYYEQYF.

The chain recombines TRBV19 with TRBJ1-5; D possibly corresponds to TRBD1 (6 bases). Germline CDR1 and CDR2: LNHDA and SQIVND (reference sequence). The V and J ends lost 11 bases and 6 bases respectively, with 17 bases between them. This CDR3 comprises 13 residues. As DNA, the CDR3 is TGTGCCTCTGAGGGGGGGCTCTTTCAGCCCCAGCATTTT. Its translation is CASEGGLFQPQHF.

V is TRBV4-3 and J is TRBJ2-1; no clear D gene. The CDR3 runs to 14 residues. CDR1 and CDR2 (germline): LGHNA, YSLEER. Trimming cost V 0 bases and J 6 bases, with 9 bases left between them. The CDR3: CASSQDEGSNEQFF. CDR3 nucleotide sequence: TGCGCCAGCAGCCAAGATGAAGGGTCCAATGAGCAGTTCTTC.

This clone was seen more than once but under ten times. The V and J genes are TRBV5-6 and TRBJ1-5; a weak D match, TRBD1 (5 bases). The CDR3 length is 13 residues. Germline V gene lookup returns CDR1 SGHDT and CDR2 YYEEEE. V was clipped by 1 base and J by 9 bases, with 11 bases between them. Here the CDR3 DNA reads TGTGCCAGCAGCTTGCAGGGCCTAGCGCCCCAGCATTTT. It yields the protein CASSLQGLAPQHF.

This sequence joins TRBV19 and TRBJ1-1; 7 bases match TRBD1. This CDR3 spans 16 amino acids. Germline CDR1 and CDR2: LNHDA and SQIVND (reference sequence). V was clipped by 6 bases and J by 1 base; unmatched bases: 11. DNA for the CDR3: TGTGCCAGTAGCCATCCTCGACAGGGAGGGAACACTGAAGCTTTCTTT. Encoded protein: CASSHPRQGGNTEAFF.

V and J are TRBV25-1 and TRBJ2-2; TRBD1 agrees at 10 bases. The V gene's germline CDR1 is MGHDK and CDR2 SYGVNS. The CDR3 length is 16 residues. The junction had 10 bases not matched to a gene; V was cut back by 6 bases and J by 6 bases. The CDR3 here is CASRSSTGGESGELFF. The CDR3 DNA is TGTGCCAGCAGATCCTCGACAGGGGGCGAATCCGGGGAGCTGTTTTTT.

V gene TRBV5-6 combines with J gene TRBJ1-1; D gene ambiguous. Germline lookup yields CDR1 SGHDT and CDR2 YYEEEE. Trimming took off 4 bases at V and 5 bases at J, with 12 bases between the two ends. CDR3 length: 13 amino acids. The CDR3 DNA reads as TGTGCCAGCAGCCCGGTAGGCCAGACTGAAGCTTTCTTT. Translating it yields CASSPVGQTEAFF.

The genes are TRBV9 and TRBJ2-3, with 10 nucleotides matching TRBD2. CDR3 size: 18 residues. The trim removed 2 bases at V and 4 bases at J, leaving 13 bases unmatched. Germline CDR1 is SGDLS and CDR2 is YYNGEE. DNA for the CDR3: TGTGCCAGCAGCGTTTCGCTGGGGGCACTAGCGGGGTCAGATACGCAGTATTTT. Amino acid sequence: CASSVSLGALAGSDTQYF.

V is TRBV7-9 and J is TRBJ1-2; D is perhaps TRBD1 (5 bases). Germline CDR1 is SEHNR and CDR2 is FQNEAQ (reference sequence). Trimming shortened V by 4 bases and J by 8 bases, and 14 bases separated the two germline ends. The CDR3 runs to 13 residues. The CDR3 DNA reads as TGTGCCAGCAGCTCTCAGGGAGGAGGCGGCTACACCTTC. It translates to CASSSQGGGGYTF.

The chain employs TRBV28 and TRBJ2-7; TRBD1 is a possible D gene (5 bases). Germline V CDR1 and CDR2: MDHEN, SYDVKM. V lost 3 bases and J lost 4, with 13 bases in between. The CDR3 runs 14 residues. CDR3 coding DNA: TGTGCCAGCAGTTTTGGCCAGGGTGGTTACGAGCAGTACTTC. This translates into CASSFGQGGYEQYF.

The chain employs TRBV12-3 or TRBV12-4 and TRBJ1-2, with 9 bases identical to TRBD1. This CDR3 comprises 12 residues. V lost 8 bases, J lost 4 bases, and 2 bases stayed unmatched. CDR3 region: CASGTGPYGYTF. CDR3 DNA: TGTGCCAGCGGGACAGGGCCCTATGGCTACACCTTC.

The CDR3 sequence is CASKAGGLPEQYF. The CDR3 nucleotides are TGTGCCAGTAAGGCGGGGGGCCTCCCCGAGCAGTACTTC. The genes are TRBV19 and TRBJ2-7; 8 nucleotides line up with TRBD2. The CDR3 totals 13 residues. Germline CDR1 reads LNHDA; CDR2 reads SQIVND (reference sequence). The trim removed 7 bases at V and 6 bases at J, leaving 8 bases unmatched. The variable domain in full, with the rest retrieved from reference TRBV19 and TRBJ2-7, is DGGITQSPKYLFRKEGQNVTLSCEQNLNHDAMYWYRQDPGQGLRLIYYSQIVNDFQKGDIAEGYSVSREKKESFPLTVTSAQKNPTAFYLCASKAGGLPEQYFGPGTRLTVT.

The rearrangement uses TRBV13 and TRBJ2-5, with 8 bases aligning to TRBD2. This CDR3 is 16 amino acids long. After removal of 4 bases from V and 5 bases from J, the junction contained 12 bases not matched to a gene. The germline gives CDR1 PRHDT, CDR2 FYEKMQ (reference sequence). CDR3 loop: CASSSSRSGGGETQYF. The CDR3 DNA sequence: TGTGCCAGCAGCTCGTCCCGGAGCGGGGGCGGGGAGACCCAGTACTTC.

This clone was observed a single time. The V gene is TRBV7-2, the J gene TRBJ2-7, with 8 bases matching TRBD2. The CDR3 covers 16 residues. V shed 1 base, J shed 4 bases, and the junction held 9 bases outside the gene matches. Germline CDR1 SGHTA, CDR2 FQGNSA. The CDR3 loop is CASSLVAGRGPYEQYF. In DNA form, the CDR3 reads TGTGCCAGCAGCTTAGTAGCGGGGCGGGGTCCGTACGAGCAGTACTTC.

This clone was seen once. The V and J genes are TRBV4-1 and TRBJ1-5; D gene ambiguous. V lost 0 bases to trimming and J lost 4 bases, with 13 bases between them. The CDR3 extends over 16 amino acids. Germline CDR1 and CDR2: MGHRA and YSYEKL. The CDR3 loop reads CASSQESPPLNQPQHF. The CDR3 region has the DNA TGCGCCAGCAGCCAAGAAAGCCCACCACTAAATCAGCCCCAGCATTTT.

The J gene is TRBJ1-2, the V gene TRBV2; 7 bases fit TRBD1. CDR1 and CDR2 (germline): SNHLY, FYNNEI. The trim removed 8 bases at V and 2 bases at J, leaving 5 bases unmatched. The CDR3 runs to 13 residues. CDR3 nucleotides: TGTGCCAGCCCGACAGGGACGAACTATGGCTACACCTTC. This translates into CASPTGTNYGYTF.

V and J are TRBV15 and TRBJ2-5, with D unclear. The germline V gene has CDR1 LNHNV and CDR2 YYDKDF (reference sequence). The CDR3 length is 12 residues. V was pared by 5 bases and J by 4 bases, with 8 bases between. The CDR3 spells CATSPRGETQYF. The CDR3 nucleotides are TGTGCCACCAGCCCAAGAGGAGAGACCCAGTACTTC. Together with reference TRBV15 and TRBJ2-5, the CDR3 gives the full variable domain: DAMVIQNPRYQVTQFGKPVTLSCSQTLNHNVMYWYQQKSSQAPKLLFHYYDKDFNNEADTPDNFQSRRPNTSFCFLDIRSPGLGDTAMYLCATSPRGETQYFGPGTRLLVL.

The rearrangement uses TRBV9 and TRBJ1-2; the match to TRBD1 covers 7 bases. The germline gives CDR1 SGDLS, CDR2 YYNGEE. The CDR3 runs to 15 residues. Trimming cost V 3 bases and J 6 bases; bases outside gene matches: 11. This chain's CDR3 is CASSAFSDRVDGYTF. Here the CDR3 DNA reads TGTGCCAGCAGCGCCTTTTCAGACAGGGTGGATGGCTACACCTTC.

The chain uses TRBV7-9 and TRBJ2-1, with 9 bases fitting TRBD1. The CDR3 contains 16 residues. CDR1 and CDR2 (germline): SEHNR, FQNEAQ (reference sequence). With V trimmed by 3 bases and J by 6 bases, 9 bases remained unmatched. CDR3 DNA sequence: TGTGCCAGCAGCTTTGGTCCGGGACAGGGAGTCAATGAGCAGTTCTTC. Its protein product is CASSFGPGQGVNEQFF.

The chain joins TRBV9 to TRBJ2-6, with unresolved D. Germline V gene sequence: CDR1 SGDLS, CDR2 YYNGEE. The CDR3 consists of 15 residues. V was trimmed by 0 bases and J by 0 bases, leaving 4 bases between them. CDR3 DNA: TGTGCCAGCAGCGTAGTTCCCTCTGGGGCCAACGTCCTGACTTTC. Translated: CASSVVPSGANVLTF.